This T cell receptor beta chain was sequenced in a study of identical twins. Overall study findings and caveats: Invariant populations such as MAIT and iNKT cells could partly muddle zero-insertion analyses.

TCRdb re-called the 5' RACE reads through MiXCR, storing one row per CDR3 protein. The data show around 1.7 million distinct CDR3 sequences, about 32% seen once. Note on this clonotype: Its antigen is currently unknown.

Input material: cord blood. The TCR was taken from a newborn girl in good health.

In DNA form, the CDR3 reads TGTGCCAGCAGCGATCCGATGGGGGAAGAAAAACTGTTTTTT. Its protein product is CASSDPMGEEKLFF. This chain links TRBV9 with TRBJ1-4; weak D call: TRBD1 (5 bases). Germline V gene lookup returns CDR1 SGDLS and CDR2 YYNGEE. The CDR3 loop spans 14 amino acids. The V and J ends lost 3 bases and 8 bases respectively, with 14 bases between them. Full variable domain (remainder filled in from reference TRBV9 and TRBJ1-4): DSGVTQTPKHLITATGQRVTLRCSPRSGDLSVYWYQQSLDQGLQFLIQYYNGEERAKGNILERFSAQQFPDLHSELNLSSLELGDSALYFCASSDPMGEEKLFFGSGTQLSVL.